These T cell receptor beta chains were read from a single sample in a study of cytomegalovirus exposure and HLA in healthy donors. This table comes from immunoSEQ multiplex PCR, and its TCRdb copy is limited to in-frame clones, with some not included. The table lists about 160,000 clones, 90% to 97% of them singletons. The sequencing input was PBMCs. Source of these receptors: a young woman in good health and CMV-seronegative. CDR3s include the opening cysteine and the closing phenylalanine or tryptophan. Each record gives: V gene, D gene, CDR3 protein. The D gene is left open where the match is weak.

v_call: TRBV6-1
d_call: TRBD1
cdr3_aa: CASSEDRVNEKLFF

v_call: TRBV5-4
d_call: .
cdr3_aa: CASSLWQGVEAFF

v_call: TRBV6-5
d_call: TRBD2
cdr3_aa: CASSISGGAYNEQFF

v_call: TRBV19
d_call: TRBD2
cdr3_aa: CASSVAGGLGETQYF

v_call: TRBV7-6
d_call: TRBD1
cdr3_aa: CASSPGTGVYNSPLHF

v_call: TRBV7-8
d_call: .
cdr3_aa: CASSSGLEQYF

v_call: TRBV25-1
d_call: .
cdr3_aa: CASSEYIQGPGAEAFF

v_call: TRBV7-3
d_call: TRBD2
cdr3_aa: CASSISGSTDTQYF

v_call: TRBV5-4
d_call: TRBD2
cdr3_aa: CASSSATSGGRTGELFF

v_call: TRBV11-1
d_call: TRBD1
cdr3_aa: CASRGDRGYEQYF